This T cell receptor (beta chain) derives from a study of OX40 agonist ivuxolimab in advanced cancers. Study-wide context: Partial responses occurred in three patients (one hepatocellular carcinoma, two cutaneous melanoma). Study observations and caveats: The average count of expanded clones was higher among CD8+ T cells than among CD4+.

Libraries were prepared by immunoSEQ multiplex PCR; TCRdb keeps only in-frame clonotypes and omits some of them. This sample has 50,000 or so clones, with 85% to 90% found just once. This clone was seen a single time. Its antigen is unidentified. The CDR3 totals 14 residues. Germline trimming cut 4 bases from V and 2 bases from J; bases unmatched to any gene: 4. Germline CDR1 is SGHRS and CDR2 is YFSETQ. This chain connects TRBV5-1 to TRBJ2-5, with 8 bases lining up with TRBD2. The clonotype comes from an adult with an advanced solid tumor such as melanoma, head and neck, liver or kidney cancer. Here the sequenced sample was CD4+ or CD8+ T cells sorted from blood, taken in a trial of the OX40 agonist ivuxolimab. The chain's CDR3 is CASSASGGQETQYF. The CDR3 nucleotides read TGCGCCAGCAGCGCGTCGGGGGGGCAAGAGACCCAGTACTTC.